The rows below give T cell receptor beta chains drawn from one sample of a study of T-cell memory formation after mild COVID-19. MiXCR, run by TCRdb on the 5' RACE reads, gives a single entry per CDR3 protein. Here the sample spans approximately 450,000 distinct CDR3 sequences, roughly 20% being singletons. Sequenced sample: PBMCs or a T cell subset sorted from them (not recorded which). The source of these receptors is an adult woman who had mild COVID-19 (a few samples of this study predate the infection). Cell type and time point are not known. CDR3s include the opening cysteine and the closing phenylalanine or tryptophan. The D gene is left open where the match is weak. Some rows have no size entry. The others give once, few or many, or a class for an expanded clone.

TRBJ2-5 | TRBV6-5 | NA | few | CASSALQGIWETQYF | TGTGCCAGCAGCGCTCTACAGGGTATTTGGGAGACCCAGTACTTC
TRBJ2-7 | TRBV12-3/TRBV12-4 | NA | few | CASLGRDTSYEQYF | TGTGCCAGCCTCGGGCGGGACACTTCCTACGAGCAGTACTTC
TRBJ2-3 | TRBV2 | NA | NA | CASSEAGGNRWLDTQYF | TGTGCCAGCAGTGAAGCAGGGGGGAACAGGTGGTTGGATACGCAGTATTTT
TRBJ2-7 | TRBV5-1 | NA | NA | CASSLAPTVHEQYF | TGCGCCAGCAGCTTGGCACCTACGGTCCACGAGCAGTACTTC
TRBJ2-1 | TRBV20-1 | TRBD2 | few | CSARSSGVYNEQFF | TGCAGTGCTAGAAGTAGCGGGGTTTACAATGAGCAGTTCTTC
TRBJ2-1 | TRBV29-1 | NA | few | CSADKTRNEQFF | TGCAGCGCCGACAAAACGCGGAATGAGCAGTTCTTC
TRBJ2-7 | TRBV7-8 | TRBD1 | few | CASSLGRGQGHYEQYF | TGTGCCAGCAGCTTAGGGCGAGGACAGGGACACTACGAGCAGTACTTC
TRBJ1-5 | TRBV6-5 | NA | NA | CASSLQGRANQPQHF | TGTGCCAGCAGTCTACAGGGACGGGCCAATCAGCCCCAGCATTTT
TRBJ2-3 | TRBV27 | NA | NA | CASSLGTKNTQYF | TGTGCCAGCAGTTTAGGAACCAAAAATACGCAGTATTTT
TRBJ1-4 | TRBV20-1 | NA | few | CSARLGNEKLFF | TGCAGTGCTAGATTGGGGAATGAAAAACTGTTTTTT
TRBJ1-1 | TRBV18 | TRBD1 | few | CASSPVTGVGTEAFF | TGTGCCAGCTCACCTGTTACAGGGGTCGGGACTGAAGCTTTCTTT
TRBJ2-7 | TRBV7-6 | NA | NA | CASSIQGSEQYF | TGTGCCAGCAGCATACAGGGCTCCGAGCAGTACTTC
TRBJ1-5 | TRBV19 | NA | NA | CASSTIPGEPQHF | TGTGCCAGTAGCACCATCCCTGGGGAGCCCCAGCATTTT
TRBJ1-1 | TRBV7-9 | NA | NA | CASSLRPGEGDTEAFF | TGTGCCAGCAGCCTCCGGCCGGGGGAGGGGGACACTGAAGCTTTCTTT
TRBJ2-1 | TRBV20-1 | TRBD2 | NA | CSAIGTSGGNEQFF | TGCAGTGCCATCGGGACTAGCGGCGGGAATGAGCAGTTCTTC
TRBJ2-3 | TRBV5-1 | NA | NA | CASSPRTVLDTQYF | TGCGCCAGCAGCCCTAGGACCGTGTTAGATACGCAGTATTTT
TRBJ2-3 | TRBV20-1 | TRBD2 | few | CSARDFVLAGGPRFDTQYF | TGCAGTGCTAGAGATTTCGTACTAGCGGGGGGGCCTAGGTTCGATACGCAGTATTTT
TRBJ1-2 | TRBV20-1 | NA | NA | CSARERWGEGYTF | TGCAGTGCTAGAGAGAGATGGGGAGAGGGCTACACCTTC
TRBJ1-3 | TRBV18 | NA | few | CASSPWNSNRLSGNTIYF | TGTGCCAGCTCACCTTGGAACTCGAATAGGCTCTCTGGAAACACCATATATTTT
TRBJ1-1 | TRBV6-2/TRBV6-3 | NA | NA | CASSYSLGAGRIFDTEAFF | TGTGCCAGCAGTTACTCCCTTGGGGCAGGGAGGATTTTCGACACTGAAGCTTTCTTT
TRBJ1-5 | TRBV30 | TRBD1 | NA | CAWDRGGNQPQHF | TGTGCCTGGGACAGGGGTGGCAATCAGCCCCAGCATTTT
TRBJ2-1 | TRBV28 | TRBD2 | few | CASSRRLAAYSGEQFF | TGTGCCAGCAGTCGTCGACTAGCGGCTTATTCCGGCGAGCAGTTCTTC
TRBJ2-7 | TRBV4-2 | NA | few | CASSQDRAKGTYEQYF | TGTGCCAGCAGCCAAGATCGGGCAAAAGGGACCTACGAGCAGTACTTC
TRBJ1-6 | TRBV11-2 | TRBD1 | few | CASSLDGRTGRSPLHF | TGTGCCAGCAGCTTAGATGGTAGGACAGGGAGGTCACCCCTCCACTTT
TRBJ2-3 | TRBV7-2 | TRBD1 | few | CASSYRDSQDTQYF | TGTGCCAGCAGTTACCGGGACAGCCAAGATACGCAGTATTTT
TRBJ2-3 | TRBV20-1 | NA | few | CSARTPTGPHTDTQYF | TGCAGTGCTAGGACCCCCACAGGGCCCCACACAGATACGCAGTATTTT
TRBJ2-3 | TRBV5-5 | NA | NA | CASSPPGGSGDTQYF | TGTGCCAGCAGCCCGCCTGGGGGGAGCGGAGATACGCAGTATTTT
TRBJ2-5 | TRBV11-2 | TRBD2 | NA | CASTSGGEETQYF | TGTGCCAGCACTAGCGGGGGGGAGGAGACCCAGTACTTC
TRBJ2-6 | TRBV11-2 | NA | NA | CASSLRGTSSGANVLTF | TGTGCCAGCAGCTTGCGGGGGACAAGCTCTGGGGCCAACGTCCTGACTTTC
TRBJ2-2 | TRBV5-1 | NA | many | CASSSTSGSGELFF | TGCGCCAGCAGCTCCACTTCAGGGTCCGGGGAGCTGTTTTTT
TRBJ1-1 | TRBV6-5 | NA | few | CASSYERNTEAFF | TGTGCCAGCAGTTACGAACGGAACACTGAAGCTTTCTTT
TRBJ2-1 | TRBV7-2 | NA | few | CASRTVEQFF | TGTGCCAGCAGGACTGTGGAGCAGTTCTTC